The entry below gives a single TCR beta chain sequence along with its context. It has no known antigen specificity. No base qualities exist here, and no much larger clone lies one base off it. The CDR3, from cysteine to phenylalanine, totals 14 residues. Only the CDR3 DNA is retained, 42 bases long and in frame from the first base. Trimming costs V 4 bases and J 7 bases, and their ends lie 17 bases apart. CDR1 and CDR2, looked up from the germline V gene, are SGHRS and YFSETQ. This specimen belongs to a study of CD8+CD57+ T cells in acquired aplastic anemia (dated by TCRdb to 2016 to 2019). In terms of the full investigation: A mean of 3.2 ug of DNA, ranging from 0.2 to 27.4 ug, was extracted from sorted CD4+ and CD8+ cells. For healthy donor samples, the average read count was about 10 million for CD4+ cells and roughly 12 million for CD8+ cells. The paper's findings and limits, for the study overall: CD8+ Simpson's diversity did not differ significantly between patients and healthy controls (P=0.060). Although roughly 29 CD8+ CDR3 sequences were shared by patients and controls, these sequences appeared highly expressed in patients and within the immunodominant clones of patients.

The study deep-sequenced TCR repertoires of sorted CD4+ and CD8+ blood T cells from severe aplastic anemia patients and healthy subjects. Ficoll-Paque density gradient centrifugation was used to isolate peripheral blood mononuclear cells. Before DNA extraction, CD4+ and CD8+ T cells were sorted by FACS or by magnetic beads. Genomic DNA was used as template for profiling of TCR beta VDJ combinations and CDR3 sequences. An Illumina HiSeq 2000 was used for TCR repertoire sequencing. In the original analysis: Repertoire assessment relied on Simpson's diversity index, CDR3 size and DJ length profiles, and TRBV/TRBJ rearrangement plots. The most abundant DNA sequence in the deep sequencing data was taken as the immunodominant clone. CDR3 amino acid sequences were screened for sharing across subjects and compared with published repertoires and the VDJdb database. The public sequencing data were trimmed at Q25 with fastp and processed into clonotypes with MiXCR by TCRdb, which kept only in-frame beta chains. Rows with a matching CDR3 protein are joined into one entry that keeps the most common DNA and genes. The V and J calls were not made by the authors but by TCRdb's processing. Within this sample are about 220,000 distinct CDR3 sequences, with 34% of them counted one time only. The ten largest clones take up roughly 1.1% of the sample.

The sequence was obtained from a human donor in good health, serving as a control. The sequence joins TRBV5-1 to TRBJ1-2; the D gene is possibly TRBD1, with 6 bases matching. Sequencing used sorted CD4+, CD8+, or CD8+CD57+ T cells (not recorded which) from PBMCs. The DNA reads TGCGCCAGCAGCCCTTCCGGGGGGGCGCTTGGCTACACCTTC. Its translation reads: CASSPSGGALGYTF.